The subject of this entry is one TCR beta chain. These data originate in a study of blood T cell repertoires in COVID-19. Authors' analysis steps: Estimated nucleated cell counts came from reference gene primer amplification. The table came from immunoSEQ multiplex PCR; TCRdb's copy has only in-frame clones and leaves some out. That table furnishes V, J and clone size, whereas the DNA furnished D and trimming. There are 200,000 to 300,000 clones in the sample; approximately 89% occur only once, and over 2% lies in the top ten. Germline CDR1 reads MDHEN; CDR2 reads SYDVKM. V lost 2 bases and J 2 bases, leaving 7 bases between the germline ends. The CDR3 consists of 14 residues.

Source material: peripheral blood. This chain connects TRBV28 to TRBJ1-3, with D unclear. This TCR was recovered from a woman between 45 and 60 years old with acute or convalescent COVID-19. The CDR3 DNA follows: TGTGCCAGCAGTTTACCTCAGGCTGGAAACACCATATATTTT. Translating gives CASSLPQAGNTIYF. Based on the CDR3 plus reference TRBV28 and TRBJ1-3, the full variable domain is DVKVTQSSRYLVKRTGEKVFLECVQDMDHENMFWYRQDPGLGLRLIYFSYDVKMKEKGDIPEGYSVSREKKERFSLILESASTNQTSMYLCASSLPQAGNTIYFGEGSWLTVV.